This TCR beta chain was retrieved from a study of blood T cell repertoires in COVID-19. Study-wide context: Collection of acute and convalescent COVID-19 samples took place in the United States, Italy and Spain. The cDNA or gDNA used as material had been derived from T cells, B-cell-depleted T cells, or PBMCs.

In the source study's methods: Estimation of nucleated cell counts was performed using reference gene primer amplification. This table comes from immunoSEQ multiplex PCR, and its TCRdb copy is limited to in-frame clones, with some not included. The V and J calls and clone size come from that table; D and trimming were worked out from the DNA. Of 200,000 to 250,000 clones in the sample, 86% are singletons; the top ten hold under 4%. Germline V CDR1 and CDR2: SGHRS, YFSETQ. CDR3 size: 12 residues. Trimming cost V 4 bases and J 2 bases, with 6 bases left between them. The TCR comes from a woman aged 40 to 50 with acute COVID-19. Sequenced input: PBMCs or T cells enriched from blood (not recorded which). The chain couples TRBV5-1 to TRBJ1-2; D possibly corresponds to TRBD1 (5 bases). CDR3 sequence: CASSAGNYGYTF. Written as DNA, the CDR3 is TGCGCCAGCAGCGCAGGGAACTATGGCTACACCTTC.